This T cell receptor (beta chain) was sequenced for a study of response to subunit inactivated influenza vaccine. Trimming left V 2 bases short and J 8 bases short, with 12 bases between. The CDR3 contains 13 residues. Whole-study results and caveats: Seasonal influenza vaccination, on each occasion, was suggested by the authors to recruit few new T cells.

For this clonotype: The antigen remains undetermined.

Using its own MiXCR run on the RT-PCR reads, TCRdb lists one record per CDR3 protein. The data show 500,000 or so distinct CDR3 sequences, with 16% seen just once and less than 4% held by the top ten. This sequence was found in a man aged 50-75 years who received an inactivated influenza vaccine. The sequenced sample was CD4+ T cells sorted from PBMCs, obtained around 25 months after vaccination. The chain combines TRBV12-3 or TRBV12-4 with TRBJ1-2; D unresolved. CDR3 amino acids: CASSLSRGGGYTF. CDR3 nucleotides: TGTGCCAGCAGTTTATCACGGGGAGGCGGCTACACCTTC.